Listed below are T cell receptor beta chains from one sample, sequenced in a study of T cell responses to AZD1222 COVID-19 vaccine. Repertoires were generated with immunoSEQ multiplex PCR, while TCRdb's copy carries only in-frame clones and drops some. The table shows about 100,000 clones, with approximately 91% occurring only once. The sample here was peripheral blood, taken on day 0 of AZD1222 vaccination. The origin of the receptors is an adult in good health. The CDR3 runs from the conserved cysteine through the conserved F or W. Fields, in order: J gene, V gene, clone size, D gene, CDR3 DNA, CDR3 protein. A D gene is named only where the DNA matches it firmly. Rows give clone size only sometimes, using once, few, many, or a class for an expanded clone.

J gene: TRBJ2-1
V gene: TRBV7-2
clone size: .
D gene: TRBD2
CDR3 DNA: TGTGCCAGCAGCCGTGGGACTAGCGGGGCCTACAATGAGCAGTTCTTC
CDR3 protein: CASSRGTSGAYNEQFF

J gene: TRBJ1-1
V gene: TRBV10-3
clone size: .
D gene: .
CDR3 DNA: TGTGCCACTTCGACCCCTGCCGACACTGAAGCTTTCTTT
CDR3 protein: CATSTPADTEAFF

J gene: TRBJ2-2
V gene: TRBV9
clone size: .
D gene: TRBD1
CDR3 DNA: TGTGCCAGCAGGACAGGGCGGAACACCGGGGAGCTGTTTTTT
CDR3 protein: CASRTGRNTGELFF

J gene: TRBJ1-5
V gene: TRBV27
clone size: .
D gene: TRBD1
CDR3 DNA: TGTGCCAGCGCGCGACAGGGCCCCAATCAGCCCCAGCATTTT
CDR3 protein: CASARQGPNQPQHF

J gene: TRBJ2-1
V gene: TRBV27
clone size: .
D gene: TRBD1
CDR3 DNA: TGTGCCAGCACTCTCGACCCGGGACAGAGATACAATGAGCAGTTCTTC
CDR3 protein: CASTLDPGQRYNEQFF

J gene: TRBJ1-2
V gene: TRBV6-5
clone size: .
D gene: .
CDR3 DNA: TGTGCCAGCAGTTACTCGCCGGTAGCTAACTATGGCTACACCTTC
CDR3 protein: CASSYSPVANYGYTF

J gene: TRBJ1-2
V gene: TRBV6-5
clone size: .
D gene: TRBD1
CDR3 DNA: TGTGCCACAACGGACAGGGCGACGTCCTATGGCTACACCTTC
CDR3 protein: CATTDRATSYGYTF

J gene: TRBJ1-5
V gene: TRBV6-5
clone size: .
D gene: TRBD1
CDR3 DNA: TGTGCCAGCAGTCCGACAGGGGGCGGGCAGCCCCAGCATTTT
CDR3 protein: CASSPTGGGQPQHF

J gene: TRBJ1-1
V gene: TRBV2
clone size: .
D gene: TRBD1
CDR3 DNA: TGTGCCAGCAGTGAAAGACAGGGGCAGAACACTGAAGCTTTCTTT
CDR3 protein: CASSERQGQNTEAFF

J gene: TRBJ2-3
V gene: TRBV6-4
clone size: .
D gene: .
CDR3 DNA: TGTGCCAGCAGTGACTCGGGTACAGTCACAGATACGCAGTATTTT
CDR3 protein: CASSDSGTVTDTQYF

J gene: TRBJ2-7
V gene: TRBV18
clone size: .
D gene: TRBD1
CDR3 DNA: TGTGCCAGCTCACGTCAGGGGGCTTACGAGCAGTACTTC
CDR3 protein: CASSRQGAYEQYF

J gene: TRBJ2-2
V gene: TRBV5-1
clone size: .
D gene: .
CDR3 DNA: TGCGCCAGCAGCCATGCGTACGGGGAGCTGTTTTTT
CDR3 protein: CASSHAYGELFF

J gene: TRBJ1-5
V gene: TRBV19
clone size: .
D gene: TRBD1
CDR3 DNA: TGTGCCAGTAGTATGCCGGGACAGGGGATCGATCAGCCCCAGCATTTT
CDR3 protein: CASSMPGQGIDQPQHF

J gene: TRBJ1-1
V gene: TRBV12-3/TRBV12-4
clone size: once
D gene: .
CDR3 DNA: TGTGCCAGCAGTTTAGAGTCTACTGAAGCTTTCTTT
CDR3 protein: CASSLESTEAFF

J gene: TRBJ1-3
V gene: TRBV4-2
clone size: .
D gene: .
CDR3 DNA: TGTGCCAGCAGCCAAGGCCCAGCCTCTGGAAACACCATATATTTT
CDR3 protein: CASSQGPASGNTIYF

J gene: TRBJ2-7
V gene: TRBV19
clone size: .
D gene: .
CDR3 DNA: TGTGCCAGTAGGGTCTACGAGCAGTACTTC
CDR3 protein: CASRVYEQYF

J gene: TRBJ1-2
V gene: TRBV19
clone size: .
D gene: TRBD1
CDR3 DNA: TGTGCCAGTAGTAATACAGGGGCGCCTTACTATGGCTACACCTTC
CDR3 protein: CASSNTGAPYYGYTF

J gene: TRBJ2-7
V gene: TRBV25-1
clone size: .
D gene: TRBD1
CDR3 DNA: TGTGCCAGCAGTGCCGAACCCGGGACAGGAGACTACGAGCAGTACTTC
CDR3 protein: CASSAEPGTGDYEQYF

J gene: TRBJ2-7
V gene: TRBV5-1
clone size: .
D gene: TRBD1
CDR3 DNA: TGCGCCAGCAGCTTGGGTGGACAGGGCTCCTACGAGCAGTACTTC
CDR3 protein: CASSLGGQGSYEQYF

J gene: TRBJ1-1
V gene: TRBV15
clone size: .
D gene: TRBD1
CDR3 DNA: TGTGCCACCAGCCCACCCGGGACAGCGAACACTGAAGCTTTCTTT
CDR3 protein: CATSPPGTANTEAFF

J gene: TRBJ1-2
V gene: TRBV30
clone size: .
D gene: .
CDR3 DNA: TGTGCCTGGAGTGTAGGCGGAGGCTACACCTTC
CDR3 protein: CAWSVGGGYTF

J gene: TRBJ1-1
V gene: TRBV24-1
clone size: .
D gene: TRBD1
CDR3 DNA: TGTGCCACCAGTGATTCTAGACAGGGGAACACTGAGGCTTTCTTT
CDR3 protein: CATSDSRQGNTEAFF

J gene: TRBJ2-2
V gene: TRBV6-5
clone size: .
D gene: .
CDR3 DNA: TGTGCCAGCAGGGAGATCACAGGTTTCCTGCTGTTTTTT
CDR3 protein: CASREITGFLLFF

J gene: TRBJ2-2
V gene: TRBV6-5
clone size: .
D gene: TRBD1
CDR3 DNA: TGTGCCAGCAGAAGGGACAGGACCTGGACCGGGGAGCTGTTTTTT
CDR3 protein: CASRRDRTWTGELFF

J gene: TRBJ1-1
V gene: TRBV9
clone size: .
D gene: .
CDR3 DNA: TGTGCCAGCAGCGCAAATGACGGGACATGGCACACTGAAGCTTTCTTT
CDR3 protein: CASSANDGTWHTEAFF

J gene: TRBJ1-6
V gene: TRBV15
clone size: .
D gene: .
CDR3 DNA: TGTGCCACCACCTCGCAGGGTTCACCCCTCCACTTT
CDR3 protein: CATTSQGSPLHF

J gene: TRBJ2-3
V gene: TRBV27
clone size: .
D gene: TRBD2
CDR3 DNA: TGTGCCAGCAGTCCCCCCCGGACTAGCGGGGGGGTATTCACAGATACGCAGTATTTT
CDR3 protein: CASSPPRTSGGVFTDTQYF

J gene: TRBJ1-4
V gene: TRBV6-6
clone size: .
D gene: .
CDR3 DNA: TGTGCCAGCAGTTACAGAAAAGATGAAAAACTGTTTTTT
CDR3 protein: CASSYRKDEKLFF

J gene: TRBJ1-6
V gene: TRBV29-1
clone size: .
D gene: TRBD1
CDR3 DNA: TGCAGCGTTCGAGAGGACAGGGCTCAAAGTTCACCCCTCCACTTT
CDR3 protein: CSVREDRAQSSPLHF

J gene: TRBJ1-1
V gene: TRBV10-1
clone size: .
D gene: .
CDR3 DNA: TGCGCCAGCAGACCGGGACACATGAACACTGAAGCTTTCTTT
CDR3 protein: CASRPGHMNTEAFF

J gene: TRBJ2-7
V gene: TRBV5-1
clone size: .
D gene: TRBD1
CDR3 DNA: TGCGCCAGCAGCCACCGGGACAGGGAAAAATCTTTAAACGAGCAGTACTTC
CDR3 protein: CASSHRDREKSLNEQYF

J gene: TRBJ2-2
V gene: TRBV5-1
clone size: .
D gene: .
CDR3 DNA: TGCGCCAGCAGCTTAACAGGGTCGAGAACCGGGGAGCTGTTTTTT
CDR3 protein: CASSLTGSRTGELFF

J gene: TRBJ2-1
V gene: TRBV5-4
clone size: .
D gene: .
CDR3 DNA: TGTGCCAGCAGCTCCACTGGAAGCTCCTACAATGAGCAGTTCTTC
CDR3 protein: CASSSTGSSYNEQFF

J gene: TRBJ2-5
V gene: TRBV29-1
clone size: few
D gene: .
CDR3 DNA: TGCAGCGCGACGGGGAGTAGAAAGACCCAGTACTTC
CDR3 protein: CSATGSRKTQYF

J gene: TRBJ2-7
V gene: TRBV10-3
clone size: .
D gene: .
CDR3 DNA: TGTGCCATCAGTGGGACCGCATCCTACGAGCAGTACTTC
CDR3 protein: CAISGTASYEQYF

J gene: TRBJ1-1
V gene: TRBV9
clone size: few
D gene: .
CDR3 DNA: TGTGCCAGCAGCGTAGGTACAGGAGGCATGAACACTGAAGCTTTCTTT
CDR3 protein: CASSVGTGGMNTEAFF

J gene: TRBJ1-1
V gene: TRBV11-2
clone size: .
D gene: .
CDR3 DNA: TGTGCCAGCAGCGTGGCTGCGAACACTGAAGCTTTCTTT
CDR3 protein: CASSVAANTEAFF

J gene: TRBJ2-2
V gene: TRBV11-2
clone size: .
D gene: .
CDR3 DNA: TGTGCCAGCAGCACAGGACCGGCCGGGGAGCTGTTTTTT
CDR3 protein: CASSTGPAGELFF

J gene: TRBJ1-1
V gene: TRBV7-3
clone size: .
D gene: .
CDR3 DNA: TGTGCCAGCAGCTTGGACAGATTGAACACTGAAGCTTTCTTT
CDR3 protein: CASSLDRLNTEAFF

J gene: TRBJ2-1
V gene: TRBV4-1
clone size: .
D gene: .
CDR3 DNA: TGCGCCAGCAGCCCCAGGGGGAGAGAGTGGGGCTCCTTGGGGGGGCAGTTCTTC
CDR3 protein: CASSPRGREWGSLGGQFF

J gene: TRBJ1-2
V gene: TRBV7-2
clone size: .
D gene: .
CDR3 DNA: TGTGCCAGCAGCCCCCAACCGGGGGATGGCTACACCTTC
CDR3 protein: CASSPQPGDGYTF

J gene: TRBJ2-1
V gene: TRBV7-2
clone size: .
D gene: .
CDR3 DNA: TGTGCCAGCAGCTTAGTCCTTCTGGGAGGCTCCTACAATGAGCAGTTCTTC
CDR3 protein: CASSLVLLGGSYNEQFF

J gene: TRBJ1-1
V gene: TRBV5-8
clone size: once
D gene: .
CDR3 DNA: TGTGCCAGCAGCAGACCTAGGGACGGTTTCGGCACTGAAGCTTTCTTT
CDR3 protein: CASSRPRDGFGTEAFF

J gene: TRBJ1-2
V gene: TRBV30
clone size: .
D gene: .
CDR3 DNA: TGTGCCTGGACTGGGACAATCAACTATGGCTACACCTTC
CDR3 protein: CAWTGTINYGYTF

J gene: TRBJ2-7
V gene: TRBV27
clone size: .
D gene: .
CDR3 DNA: TGTGCCAGCAGCTCCCGCTCGTACGAGCAGTACTTC
CDR3 protein: CASSSRSYEQYF

J gene: TRBJ2-1
V gene: TRBV10-1
clone size: .
D gene: TRBD1
CDR3 DNA: TGCGCCAGCAGTGAGTCCGGGCCCTCAGGGGGTAATGAGCAGTTCTTC
CDR3 protein: CASSESGPSGGNEQFF

J gene: TRBJ2-7
V gene: TRBV9
clone size: .
D gene: .
CDR3 DNA: TGTGCCAGCAGCGTAGCTAGGGTAAACGACGAGCAGTACTTC
CDR3 protein: CASSVARVNDEQYF

J gene: TRBJ1-4
V gene: TRBV4-1
clone size: .
D gene: TRBD1
CDR3 DNA: TGCGCCAGCAGCCTCGGACAGGGGAGGACAACTAATGAAAAACTGTTTTTT
CDR3 protein: CASSLGQGRTTNEKLFF

J gene: TRBJ1-4
V gene: TRBV25-1
clone size: .
D gene: TRBD1
CDR3 DNA: TGTGCCAGCAGTCGTCCCGGGACAGAGTTCGAAAAACTGTTTTTT
CDR3 protein: CASSRPGTEFEKLFF

J gene: TRBJ1-2
V gene: TRBV5-6
clone size: .
D gene: .
CDR3 DNA: TGTGCCAGCAGCCCCGGCGGAGGGTCTGGCTACACCTTC
CDR3 protein: CASSPGGGSGYTF

J gene: TRBJ2-1
V gene: TRBV12-5
clone size: .
D gene: TRBD1
CDR3 DNA: TGTGCTAGTGGCCCCGGAGCTGGGGACAGGGGGCAAGGGAAGCAGTTCTTC
CDR3 protein: CASGPGAGDRGQGKQFF